These T cell receptor beta chains were read from a single sample in a study of beta chain features in type 1 diabetes. Clones were read by immunoSEQ multiplex PCR, and TCRdb kept only the in-frame ones, dropping some. The sample lists a few hundred thousand clones, 16% seen once, with about 0.078% in the top ten. The sample taken for sequencing was naive CD4+ T cells from blood. The source of these receptors is a man aged 25-45 years with type 1 diabetes. CDR3s include the opening cysteine and the closing phenylalanine or tryptophan. Fields, in order: D gene, V gene, J gene, clone size, CDR3 DNA, CDR3 protein. The D gene is left open where the match is weak. A row's size may be missing; if present it is once, few, many or a size class.

D: .; V: TRBV29-1; J: TRBJ2-5; size: few; DNA: TGCAGCGTTGATAGTTACAGCCGAGAGACCCAGTACTTC; CDR3: CSVDSYSRETQYF
D: TRBD2; V: TRBV18; J: TRBJ2-7; size: .; DNA: TGTGCCAGCTCACCTAGCGGGAGGGCCCACGAGCAGTACTTC; CDR3: CASSPSGRAHEQYF
D: .; V: TRBV9; J: TRBJ2-3; size: .; DNA: TGTGCCAGCAGCGTACGCACAGATACGCAGTATTTT; CDR3: CASSVRTDTQYF
D: TRBD2; V: TRBV5-1; J: TRBJ2-1; size: .; DNA: TGCGCCAGCAGCTTGGTTCCTAGCGGGAGGGTCAATGAGCAGTTCTTC; CDR3: CASSLVPSGRVNEQFF
D: .; V: TRBV19; J: TRBJ2-5; size: few; DNA: TGTGCCAGTAGTAAGAGTCCGCAGGGAGAGACCCAGTACTTC; CDR3: CASSKSPQGETQYF
D: TRBD2; V: TRBV13; J: TRBJ2-7; size: few; DNA: TGTGCCAGCAGTCGTAGCGGGGGGCCCTACGAGCAGTACTTC; CDR3: CASSRSGGPYEQYF
D: TRBD1; V: TRBV18; J: TRBJ1-1; size: .; DNA: TGTGCCAGCTCTCGCACATCCGACAGGGGACGAATGAACACTGAAGCTTTCTTT; CDR3: CASSRTSDRGRMNTEAFF
D: .; V: TRBV5-1; J: TRBJ2-1; size: .; DNA: TGCGCCAGCAGCCAAGACGTCTACAATGAGCAGTTCTTC; CDR3: CASSQDVYNEQFF
D: .; V: TRBV18; J: TRBJ2-7; size: .; DNA: TGTGCCAGCTCATTCTCCGACGGATCCCAGGAGCAGTACTTC; CDR3: CASSFSDGSQEQYF
D: .; V: TRBV7-9; J: TRBJ2-1; size: .; DNA: TGTGCCAGCAGCTTATTGGCAGATGAGCAGTTCTTC; CDR3: CASSLLADEQFF
D: .; V: TRBV28; J: TRBJ2-5; size: few; DNA: TGTGCCAGCAGTTCTCCTCTCACCTACACAGGGACCCAGTACTTC; CDR3: CASSSPLTYTGTQYF
D: .; V: TRBV11-2; J: TRBJ2-3; size: .; DNA: TGTGCCAGCAGCTCTAGAGGCACGCCTCAACTCACAGATACGCAGTATTTT; CDR3: CASSSRGTPQLTDTQYF
D: .; V: TRBV7-8; J: TRBJ2-3; size: few; DNA: TGTGCCAGCAGCTTAGAGCTGCCAGGTCGGGGAGATACGCAGTATTTT; CDR3: CASSLELPGRGDTQYF
D: TRBD2; V: TRBV4-1; J: TRBJ2-4; size: .; DNA: TGCGCCAGCAGCCAATCATCCGGGACTAGCGGGATAGTAGCCAAAAACATTCAGTACTTC; CDR3: CASSQSSGTSGIVAKNIQYF
D: .; V: TRBV4-3; J: TRBJ2-6; size: few; DNA: TGCGCCAGCAGCCCCGCAGGATCTGGGGCCAACGTCCTGACTTTC; CDR3: CASSPAGSGANVLTF
D: TRBD1; V: TRBV25-1; J: TRBJ1-3; size: .; DNA: TGTGCCAGCAGTGTGCAGGGGGCAGGTGGAAACACCATATATTTT; CDR3: CASSVQGAGGNTIYF
D: TRBD2; V: TRBV29-1; J: TRBJ2-7; size: .; DNA: TGCAGCGTTCGCGGGAGGGCCACCTACGAGCAGTACTTC; CDR3: CSVRGRATYEQYF
D: .; V: TRBV7-9; J: TRBJ1-4; size: few; DNA: TGTGCCAGCAGCTTAAATCCGGGAACCCTTGATGAAAAACTGTTTTTT; CDR3: CASSLNPGTLDEKLFF
D: .; V: TRBV5-6; J: TRBJ2-1; size: .; DNA: TGTGCCAGCAGCCCACTGAACAGGGCCTACAATGAGCAGTTCTTC; CDR3: CASSPLNRAYNEQFF